The present TCR beta chain was sequenced within a study of OX40 agonist ivuxolimab in advanced cancers. Study information: Patients were dosed intravenously with ivuxolimab at 0.01 to 10 mg/kg every 2 weeks. The eligibility criteria allowed prior anti-PD-1, anti-PD-L1 or anti-CTLA-4 therapy, and under 50% had some.

The data were produced by immunoSEQ multiplex PCR, yet TCRdb's version contains in-frame clones alone and is incomplete. Here the sample spans under 100,000 clones, approximately 90% being singletons. About this clone: Its specificity is not known.

Study-wide results and caveats: The work left the antigen specificity of expanded peripheral T cells undetermined. Average numbers of expanded clones were greater in CD8+ T cells than in CD4+.

The material sequenced was CD4+ or CD8+ T cells sorted from blood, taken in a trial of the OX40 agonist ivuxolimab. The sequence was obtained from an adult with an advanced solid tumor such as melanoma, head and neck, liver or kidney cancer.

The CDR3 nucleotides read TGCGCCAGCAGCAGTCAGGTCTATGGCACTGAAGCTTTCTTT. Protein: CASSSQVYGTEAFF. The rearrangement links TRBV4-1 to TRBJ1-1; D gene ambiguous. V was shortened by 5 bases and J by 4 bases, with 14 bases between the two germline ends. The CDR3 is made up of 14 amino acids. CDR1 and CDR2 from the germline V gene are MGHRA and YSYEKL.